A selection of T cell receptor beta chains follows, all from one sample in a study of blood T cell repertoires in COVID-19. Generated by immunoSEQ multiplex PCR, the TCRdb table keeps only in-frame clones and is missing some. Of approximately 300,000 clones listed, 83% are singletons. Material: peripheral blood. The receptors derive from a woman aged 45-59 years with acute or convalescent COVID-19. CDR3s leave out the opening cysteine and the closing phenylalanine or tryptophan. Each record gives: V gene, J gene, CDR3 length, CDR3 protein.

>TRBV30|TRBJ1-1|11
AWSLVRNTEAF
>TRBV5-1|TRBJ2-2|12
ASSLDSLTGELF
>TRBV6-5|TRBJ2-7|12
AGRSGQGAYEQY
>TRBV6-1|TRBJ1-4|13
ASSDTGGAGEKLF
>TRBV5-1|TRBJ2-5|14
ASSTGLAELQETQY
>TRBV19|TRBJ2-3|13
ASSEREGGSDTQY
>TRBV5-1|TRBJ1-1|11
ASSWDSGTEAF
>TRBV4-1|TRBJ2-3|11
ASSQERTDTQY
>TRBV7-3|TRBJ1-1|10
ASSSRDTEAF
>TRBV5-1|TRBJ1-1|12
ASSLTQVNTEAF
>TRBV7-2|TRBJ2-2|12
ASSPSGNTGELF
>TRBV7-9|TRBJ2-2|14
ASSSTDGRRTGELF
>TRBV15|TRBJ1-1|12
ATSRDISVAEAF
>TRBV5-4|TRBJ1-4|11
AAARDRDEKLF
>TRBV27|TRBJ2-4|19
ASSLPCQEPPESLAKNIQY
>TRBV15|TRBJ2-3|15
ATSRTASGLVADTQY
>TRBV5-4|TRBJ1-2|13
ASSQYRTANYGYT
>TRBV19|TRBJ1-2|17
ASRYRDRGFWEANYGYT
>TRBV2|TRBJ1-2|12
ASSEATHNYGYT
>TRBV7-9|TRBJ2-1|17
ASSLGSSWLDSTDNEQF
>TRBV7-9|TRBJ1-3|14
ASSLQMGGSGNTIY
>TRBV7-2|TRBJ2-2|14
ASSFRQGADAGELF
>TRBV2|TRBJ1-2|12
ASSSGTGGWGYT
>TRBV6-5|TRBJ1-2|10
ASSRAGLGYT
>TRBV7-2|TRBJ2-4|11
ASSLQGVDIQY
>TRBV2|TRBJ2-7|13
ASSGDSQGGYEQY
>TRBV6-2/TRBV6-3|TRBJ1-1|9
ASSYQIEAF
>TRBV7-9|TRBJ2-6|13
ASSNTVSGANVLT
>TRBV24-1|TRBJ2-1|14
ATSDAGTGGYNEQF